The 13 T cell receptor beta chains below all came from one sample that was sequenced in a study of cytomegalovirus exposure and HLA in healthy donors. The PCR ran on 60 Vbeta and 13 Jbeta primers. The assay was immunoSEQ multiplex PCR, and TCRdb's table has in-frame clones only and misses some. The table includes 80,000 to 100,000 clones, 55% to 65% detected once. Sequencing was performed on PBMCs. Receptors originate from a woman aged 40-49 years in good health and CMV-seropositive.

The table lists this clone with a few counts. The chain has TRBV4-3 and TRBJ2-2, with TRBD1 as a possible D gene (5 bases). CDR3 length equals 17 residues. V lost 0 bases, J lost 4 bases, and 15 bases lay in between. Germline V gene lookup returns CDR1 LGHNA and CDR2 YSLEER. CDR3 loop: CASSQDRWLGLTGELFF. The CDR3 DNA follows: TGCGCCAGCAGCCAAGATCGGTGGTTGGGGCTCACCGGGGAGCTGTTTTTT.

This rearrangement joins TRBV30 to TRBJ1-1; TRBD1 matches at 8 bases. The CDR3 length is 14 residues. From germline, CDR1 is GTSNPN and CDR2 SVGIG (reference sequence). V was pared by 1 base and J by 3 bases, with 4 bases of the junction left unmatched. The CDR3 is CAWSDYRGYTEAFF. The CDR3 region has the DNA TGTGCCTGGAGTGACTACAGGGGGTACACTGAAGCTTTCTTT. Variable domain in full (rest from reference TRBV30 and TRBJ1-1): SQTIHQWPATLVQPVGSPLSLECTVEGTSNPNLYWYRQAAGRGLQLLFYSVGIGQISSEVPQNLSASRPQDRQFILSSKKLLLSDSGFYLCAWSDYRGYTEAFFGQGTRLTVV.

The V and J genes are TRBV5-1 and TRBJ2-2; maybe TRBD2 (5 bases). Germline lookup yields CDR1 SGHRS and CDR2 YFSETQ. Trimming pared 0 bases from V and 6 bases from J, leaving 9 bases between. This CDR3 contains 14 residues. CDR3 nucleotides: TGCGCCAGCAGCTTGGACGGGATGGCCGGGGAGCTGTTTTTT. It specifies CASSLDGMAGELFF.

This clone appeared a few times. CDR3 bases: TGCAGCGTTGAGGGGCAGGACGAGCAGTACTTC. Translation: CSVEGQDEQYF. The V and J genes are TRBV29-1 and TRBJ2-7, with a possible D match to TRBD1 (5 bases). Looked up from germline, CDR1 is SQVTM and CDR2 is ANQGSEA. The V gene lost 3 bases and the J gene lost 5 bases, with 8 bases spanning the gap. There are 11 residues in the CDR3.

The chain employs TRBV10-3 and TRBJ2-7, with 11 bases lining up with TRBD2. Germline trimming cut 7 bases from V and 6 bases from J; bases unmatched to any gene: 5. Germline assignment: CDR1 ENHRY and CDR2 SYGVKD. The CDR3 is 13 residues long. The CDR3 reads CAITGGTSGEQYF. The CDR3 coding sequence is TGTGCCATCACCGGGGGGACTAGCGGCGAGCAGTACTTC.

Regarding this clone: Relative to the germline gene, one junction end is altered; a read error may explain this. The chain recombines TRBV7-2 with TRBJ2-7; a possible D gene is TRBD1 (6 bases). This CDR3 has 15 amino acids. The germline CDR1 and CDR2 sequences are SGHTA and FQGNSA. The CDR3 nucleotides are TGTGCCAGCAGCTTATTACAGGGTTCCAGCTACCAGCAGTACTTC. Residues: CASSLLQGSSYQQYF.

The gene calls are TRBV28 and TRBJ2-7, with TRBD1 matching over 7 bases. The V and J ends lost 5 bases and 9 bases, in that order; junction bases with no gene match: 25. The CDR3 has 18 amino acids. Germline lookup yields CDR1 MDHEN and CDR2 SYDVKM. This CDR3 is CASSPGPSFVSGTVGQYF. CDR3 nucleotide sequence: TGTGCCAGCAGTCCGGGGCCCAGTTTCGTTTCCGGGACAGTTGGGCAGTACTTC. Full variable domain (outside the CDR3, taken from reference TRBV28 and TRBJ2-7): DVKVTQSSRYLVKRTGEKVFLECVQDMDHENMFWYRQDPGLGLRLIYFSYDVKMKEKGDIPEGYSVSREKKERFSLILESASTNQTSMYLCASSPGPSFVSGTVGQYFGPGTRLTVT.

The chain is built from TRBV7-8 and TRBJ2-7; 7 bases line up with TRBD1. V lost 5 bases to trimming and J lost 4 bases; unmatched junction nucleotides: 11. The CDR3 length is 15 residues. Germline V CDR1 and CDR2: SGHVS, FQNEAQ. The CDR3 protein is CASSVDRPGLYEQYF. CDR3 nucleotide sequence: TGTGCCAGCAGCGTGGACAGGCCTGGGTTATACGAGCAGTACTTC.

V is TRBV5-4 and J is TRBJ2-7, with D perhaps TRBD2 (5 bases). V shed 0 bases and J shed 2 bases, with 15 bases lying between them. Germline V CDR1 and CDR2: SGHNT, YYREEE (reference sequence). The CDR3 loop spans 16 amino acids. CDR3: CASSLDPRGYTYEQYF. In nucleotides, the CDR3 is TGTGCCAGCAGCTTGGACCCTCGAGGGTACACCTACGAGCAGTACTTC.

This clone came up a few times. The rearrangement uses TRBV29-1 and TRBJ2-1; D gene uncertain. Germline V gives CDR1 SQVTM, CDR2 ANQGSEA. The CDR3 runs to 16 residues. The germline V and J ends were trimmed by 6 bases and 6 bases, with 24 bases remaining between them. CDR3 residues: CSVETNRVRLGNEQFF. CDR3 DNA sequence: TGCAGCGTCGAAACCAATAGAGTGCGTCTTGGCAATGAGCAGTTCTTC.

The rearrangement uses TRBV7-9 and TRBJ2-7; 7 bases line up with TRBD1. This CDR3 comprises 14 residues. The V and J ends lost 6 bases and 2 bases, in that order; junction bases with no gene match: 7. Germline CDR1 is SEHNR and CDR2 is FQNEAQ (reference sequence). CDR3 loop: CASSRQGDTYEQYF. CDR3 coding DNA: TGTGCCAGCAGTCGACAGGGTGATACCTACGAGCAGTACTTC.

The chain recombines TRBV19 with TRBJ2-3; weak D call: TRBD1 (5 bases). V was clipped by 3 bases and J by 2 bases, with 9 bases between them. From germline, CDR1 is LNHDA and CDR2 SQIVND (reference sequence). This CDR3 is 14 amino acids long. In nucleotides, the CDR3 is TGTGCCAGTAGTATGGACATGACCACAGATACGCAGTATTTT. Protein product: CASSMDMTTDTQYF.

CDR3 nucleotides: TGCGCCAGCAGCCAAGTTGCGGGAGACTACAATGAGCAGTTCTTC. This encodes CASSQVAGDYNEQFF. The chain recombines TRBV4-3 with TRBJ2-1; TRBD2 matches 7 bases. Germline V lookup: CDR1 LGHNA, CDR2 YSLEER. The CDR3 runs 15 residues. The V and J ends lost 1 base and 3 bases, in that order; junction bases with no gene match: 3.